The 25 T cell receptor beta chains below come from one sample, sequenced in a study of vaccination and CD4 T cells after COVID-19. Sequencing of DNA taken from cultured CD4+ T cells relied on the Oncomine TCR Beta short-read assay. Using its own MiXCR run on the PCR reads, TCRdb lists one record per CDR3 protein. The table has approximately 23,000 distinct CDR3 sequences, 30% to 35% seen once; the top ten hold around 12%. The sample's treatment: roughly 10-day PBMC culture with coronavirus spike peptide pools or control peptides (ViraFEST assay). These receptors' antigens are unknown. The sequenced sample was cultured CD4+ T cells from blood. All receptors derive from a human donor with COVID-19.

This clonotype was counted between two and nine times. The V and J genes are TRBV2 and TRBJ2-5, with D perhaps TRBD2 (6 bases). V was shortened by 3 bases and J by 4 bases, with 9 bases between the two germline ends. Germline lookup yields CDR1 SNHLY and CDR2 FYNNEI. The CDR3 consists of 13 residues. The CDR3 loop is CASSEGGAETQYF. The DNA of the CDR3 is TGTGCCAGCAGTGAGGGGGGTGCAGAGACCCAGTACTTC.

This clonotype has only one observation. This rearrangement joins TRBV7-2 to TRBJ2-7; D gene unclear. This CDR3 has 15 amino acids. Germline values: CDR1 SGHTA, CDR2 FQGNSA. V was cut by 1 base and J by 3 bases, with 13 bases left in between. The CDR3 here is CASSLVIATSYEQYF. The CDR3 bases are TGTGCCAGCAGCTTAGTAATAGCTACCAGCTACGAGCAGTACTTC.

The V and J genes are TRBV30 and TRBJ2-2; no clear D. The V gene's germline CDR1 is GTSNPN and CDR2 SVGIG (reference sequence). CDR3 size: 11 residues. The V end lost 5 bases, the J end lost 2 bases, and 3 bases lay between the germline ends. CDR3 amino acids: CAWGNTGELFF. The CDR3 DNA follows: TGTGCCTGGGGTAACACCGGGGAGCTGTTTTTT.

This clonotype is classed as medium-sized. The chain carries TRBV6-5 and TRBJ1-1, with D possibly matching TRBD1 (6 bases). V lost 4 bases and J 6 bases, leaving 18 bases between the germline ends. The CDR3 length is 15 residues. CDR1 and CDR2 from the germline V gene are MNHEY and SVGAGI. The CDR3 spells CASSSTDRRGAEAFF. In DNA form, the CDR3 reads TGTGCCAGCAGTTCTACCGACAGGAGGGGAGCTGAAGCTTTCTTT.

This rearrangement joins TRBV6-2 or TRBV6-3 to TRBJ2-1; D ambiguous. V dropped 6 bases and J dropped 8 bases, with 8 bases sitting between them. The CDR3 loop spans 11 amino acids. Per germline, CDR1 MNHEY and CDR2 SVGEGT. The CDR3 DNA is TGTGCCAGCAGAAATATCTATGAGCAGTTCTTC. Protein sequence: CASRNIYEQFF.

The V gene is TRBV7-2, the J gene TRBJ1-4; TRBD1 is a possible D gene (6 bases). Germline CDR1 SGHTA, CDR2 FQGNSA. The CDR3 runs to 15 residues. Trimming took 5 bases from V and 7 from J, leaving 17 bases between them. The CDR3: CASSPRGGYGEKLFF. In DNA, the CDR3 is TGTGCCAGCAGCCCTAGGGGGGGATACGGTGAAAAACTGTTTTTT.

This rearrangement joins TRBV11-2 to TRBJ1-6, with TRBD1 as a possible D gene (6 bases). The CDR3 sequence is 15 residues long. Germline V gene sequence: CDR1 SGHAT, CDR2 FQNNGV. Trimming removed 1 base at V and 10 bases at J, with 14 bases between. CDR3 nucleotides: TGTGCCAGCAGCTTAGTACGGGGGGCGAGGTCACCCCTCCACTTT. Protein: CASSLVRGARSPLHF.

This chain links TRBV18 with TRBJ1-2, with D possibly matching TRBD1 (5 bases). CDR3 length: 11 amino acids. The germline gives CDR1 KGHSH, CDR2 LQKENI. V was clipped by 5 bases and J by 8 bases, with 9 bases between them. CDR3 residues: CASSFGTGYTF. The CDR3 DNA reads TGTGCCAGCTCATTCGGGACCGGCTACACCTTC.

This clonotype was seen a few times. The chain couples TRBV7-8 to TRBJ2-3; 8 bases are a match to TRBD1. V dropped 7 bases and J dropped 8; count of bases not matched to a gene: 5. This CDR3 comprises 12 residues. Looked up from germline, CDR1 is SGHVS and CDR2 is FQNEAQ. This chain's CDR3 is CASMQGAGTQYF. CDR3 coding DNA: TGTGCCAGCATGCAGGGGGCGGGTACGCAGTATTTT.

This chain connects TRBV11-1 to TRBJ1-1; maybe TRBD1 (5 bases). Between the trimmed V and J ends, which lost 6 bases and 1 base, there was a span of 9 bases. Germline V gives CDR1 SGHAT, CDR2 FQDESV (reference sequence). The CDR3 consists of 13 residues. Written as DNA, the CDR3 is TGTGCCAGCAGGGGACTGAAGAACACTGAAGCTTTCTTT. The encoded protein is CASRGLKNTEAFF.

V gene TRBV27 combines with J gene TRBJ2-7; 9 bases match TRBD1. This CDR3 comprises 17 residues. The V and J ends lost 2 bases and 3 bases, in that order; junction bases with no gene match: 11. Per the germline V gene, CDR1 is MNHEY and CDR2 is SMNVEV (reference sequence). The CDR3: CASSLRSPRQGVYEQYF. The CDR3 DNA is TGTGCCAGCAGTTTACGATCTCCTCGACAGGGGGTCTACGAGCAGTACTTC.

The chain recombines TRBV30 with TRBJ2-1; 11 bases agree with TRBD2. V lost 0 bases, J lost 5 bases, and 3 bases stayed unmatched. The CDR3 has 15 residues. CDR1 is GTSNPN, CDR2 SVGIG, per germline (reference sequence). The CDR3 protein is CAWSVLAGGNNEQFF. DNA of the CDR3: TGTGCCTGGAGTGTCCTAGCGGGGGGCAACAATGAGCAGTTCTTC. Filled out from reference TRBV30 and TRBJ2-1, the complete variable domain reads SQTIHQWPATLVQPVGSPLSLECTVEGTSNPNLYWYRQAAGRGLQLLFYSVGIGQISSEVPQNLSASRPQDRQFILSSKKLLLSDSGFYLCAWSVLAGGNNEQFFGPGTRLTVL.

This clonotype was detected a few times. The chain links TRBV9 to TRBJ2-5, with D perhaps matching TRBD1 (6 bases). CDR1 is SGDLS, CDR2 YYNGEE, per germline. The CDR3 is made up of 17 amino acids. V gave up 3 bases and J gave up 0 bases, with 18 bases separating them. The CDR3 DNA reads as TGTGCCAGCAGCGAGGGGGTGGGGCTCGGTTACCAAGAGACCCAGTACTTC. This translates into CASSEGVGLGYQETQYF.

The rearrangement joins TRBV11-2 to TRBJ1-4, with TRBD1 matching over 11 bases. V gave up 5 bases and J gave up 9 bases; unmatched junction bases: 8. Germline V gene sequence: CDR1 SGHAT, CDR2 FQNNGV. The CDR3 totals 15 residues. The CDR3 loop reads CASSPRGQGAQKLFF. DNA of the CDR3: TGTGCCAGCAGCCCGCGAGGACAGGGGGCTCAAAAACTGTTTTTT. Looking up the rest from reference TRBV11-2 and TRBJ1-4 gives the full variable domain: EAGVAQSPRYKIIEKRQSVAFWCNPISGHATLYWYQQILGQGPKLLIQFQNNGVVDDSQLPKDRFSAERLKGVDSTLKIQPAKLEDSAVYLCASSPRGQGAQKLFFGSGTQLSVL.

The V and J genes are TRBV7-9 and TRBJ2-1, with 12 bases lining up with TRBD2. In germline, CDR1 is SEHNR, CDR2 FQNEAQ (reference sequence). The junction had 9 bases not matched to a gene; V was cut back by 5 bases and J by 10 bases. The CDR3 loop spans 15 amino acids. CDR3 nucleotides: TGTGCCAGCAGCCCGCCTAGCGGGGGGGCCCGAGAGCAGTTCTTC. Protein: CASSPPSGGAREQFF.

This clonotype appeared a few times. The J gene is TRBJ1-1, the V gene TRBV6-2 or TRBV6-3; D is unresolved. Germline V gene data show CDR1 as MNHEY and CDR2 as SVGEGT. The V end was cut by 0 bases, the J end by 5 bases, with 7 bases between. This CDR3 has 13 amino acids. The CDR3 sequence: CASSYSRGTEAFF. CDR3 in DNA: TGTGCCAGCAGTTACTCGAGAGGTACTGAAGCTTTCTTT.

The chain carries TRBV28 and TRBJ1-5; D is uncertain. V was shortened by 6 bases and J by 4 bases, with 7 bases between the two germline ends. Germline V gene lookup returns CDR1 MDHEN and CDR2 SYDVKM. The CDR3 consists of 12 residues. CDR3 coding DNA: TGTGCCAGCAGCCTAATTAATCAGCCCCAGCATTTT. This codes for CASSLINQPQHF.

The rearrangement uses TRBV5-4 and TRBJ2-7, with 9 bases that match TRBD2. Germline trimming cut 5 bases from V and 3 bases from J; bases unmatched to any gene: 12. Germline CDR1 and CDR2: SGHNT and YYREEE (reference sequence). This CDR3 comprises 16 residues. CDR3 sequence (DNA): TGTGCCAGCAGTTATGGCGGGGGGGCCCAAAGCTACGAGCAGTACTTC. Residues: CASSYGGGAQSYEQYF.

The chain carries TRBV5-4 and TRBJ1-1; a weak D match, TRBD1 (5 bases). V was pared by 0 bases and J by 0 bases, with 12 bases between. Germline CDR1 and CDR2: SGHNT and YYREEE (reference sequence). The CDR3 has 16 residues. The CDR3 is CASSLDRGTMNTEAFF. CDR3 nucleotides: TGTGCCAGCAGCTTGGATCGGGGGACTATGAACACTGAAGCTTTCTTT.

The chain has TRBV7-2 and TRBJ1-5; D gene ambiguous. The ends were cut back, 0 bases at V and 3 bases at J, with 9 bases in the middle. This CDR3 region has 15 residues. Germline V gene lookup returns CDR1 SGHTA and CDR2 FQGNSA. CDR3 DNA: TGTGCCAGCAGCTTAGCCTTCCGGCCCAATCAGCCCCAGCATTTT. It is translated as CASSLAFRPNQPQHF.

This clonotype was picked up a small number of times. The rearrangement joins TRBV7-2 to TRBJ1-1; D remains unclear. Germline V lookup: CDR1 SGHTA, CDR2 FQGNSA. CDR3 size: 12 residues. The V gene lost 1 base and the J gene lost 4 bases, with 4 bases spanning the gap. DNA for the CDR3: TGTGCCAGCAGCTTAGGACGCACTGAAGCTTTCTTT. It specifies CASSLGRTEAFF.

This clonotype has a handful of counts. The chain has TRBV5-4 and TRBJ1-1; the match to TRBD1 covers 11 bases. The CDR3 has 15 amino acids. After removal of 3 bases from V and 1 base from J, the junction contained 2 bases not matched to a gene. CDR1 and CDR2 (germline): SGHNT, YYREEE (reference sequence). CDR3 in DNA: TGTGCCAGCAGCTATGGGACAGGGGGGAACACTGAAGCTTTCTTT. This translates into CASSYGTGGNTEAFF.

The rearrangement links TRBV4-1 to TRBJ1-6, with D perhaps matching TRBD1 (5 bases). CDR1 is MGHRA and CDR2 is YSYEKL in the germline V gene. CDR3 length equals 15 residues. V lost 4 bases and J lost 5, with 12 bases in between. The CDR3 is CASSLRGEDNSPLHF. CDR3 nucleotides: TGCGCCAGCAGCCTCCGGGGGGAGGATAATTCACCCCTCCACTTT.

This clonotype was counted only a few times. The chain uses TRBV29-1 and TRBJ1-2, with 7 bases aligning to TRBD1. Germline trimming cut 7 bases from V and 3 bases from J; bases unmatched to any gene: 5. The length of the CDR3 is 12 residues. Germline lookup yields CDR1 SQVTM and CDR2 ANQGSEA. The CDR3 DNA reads TGCAGCGCAGAAACAGGGGACTATGGCTACACCTTC. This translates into CSAETGDYGYTF.

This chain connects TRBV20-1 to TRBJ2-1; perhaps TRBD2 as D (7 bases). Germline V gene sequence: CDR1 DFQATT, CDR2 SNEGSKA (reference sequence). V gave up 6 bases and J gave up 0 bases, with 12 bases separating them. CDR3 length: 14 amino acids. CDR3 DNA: TGCAGTGCCGAGGGGGGGAGCTCCTACAATGAGCAGTTCTTC. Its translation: CSAEGGSSYNEQFF.